This TCR beta chain was recovered during a study of T cells after yellow fever vaccination. Looking at the study overall: Fractions containing few cells were prepared with SMART-Seq v4 Ultra Low Input. Study-wide findings and caveats: Most clones from primary vaccination resurfaced after the booster (about 95% CD4, 88% CD8). Within FACS-sorted repertoires, abundant clonotypes contaminating from the bulk population could be present.

This clonotype has at least ten counts. Its antigen remains unknown. The authors made TCR cDNA by 5'RACE template switching, adding a universal primer site and UMIs. MiXCR, run by TCRdb on the 5' RACE reads, gives a single entry per CDR3 protein. The table shows some 350,000 distinct CDR3 sequences, with roughly 4.3% occurring only once. This CDR3 spans 15 amino acids. Germline CDR1 and CDR2: KGHSH and LQKENI. Trimming pared 2 bases from V and 6 bases from J, leaving 16 bases between. This chain uses TRBV18 with TRBJ1-2; unclear D gene. Here the sequenced sample was PBMCs, taken 5 days after the yellow fever booster vaccination. The source is a man between 18 and 35 years old who received the YFV17D yellow fever vaccine. In DNA, the CDR3 is TGTGCCAGCTCACCAAATCCAGGTCCGAGGAATGGCTACACCTTC. It encodes CASSPNPGPRNGYTF.